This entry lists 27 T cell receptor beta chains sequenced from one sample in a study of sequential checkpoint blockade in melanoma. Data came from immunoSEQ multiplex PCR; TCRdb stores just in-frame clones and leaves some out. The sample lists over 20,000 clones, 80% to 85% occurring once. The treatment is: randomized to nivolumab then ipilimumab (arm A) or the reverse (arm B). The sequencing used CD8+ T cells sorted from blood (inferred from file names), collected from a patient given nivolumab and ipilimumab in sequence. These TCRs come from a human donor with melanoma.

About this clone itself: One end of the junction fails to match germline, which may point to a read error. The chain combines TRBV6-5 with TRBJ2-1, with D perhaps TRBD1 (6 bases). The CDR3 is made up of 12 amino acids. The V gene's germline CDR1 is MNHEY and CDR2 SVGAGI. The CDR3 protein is CASSYSTDSGVF. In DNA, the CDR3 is TGTGCCAGCAGTTACTCGACGGACAGCGGCGTCTTC.

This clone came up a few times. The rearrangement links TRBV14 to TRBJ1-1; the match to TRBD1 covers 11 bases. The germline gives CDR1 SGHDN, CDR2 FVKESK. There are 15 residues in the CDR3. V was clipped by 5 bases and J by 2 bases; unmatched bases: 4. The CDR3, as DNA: TGTGCCAGCAGCGACTGGACAGGGGGCAACACTGAAGCTTTCTTT. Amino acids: CASSDWTGGNTEAFF.

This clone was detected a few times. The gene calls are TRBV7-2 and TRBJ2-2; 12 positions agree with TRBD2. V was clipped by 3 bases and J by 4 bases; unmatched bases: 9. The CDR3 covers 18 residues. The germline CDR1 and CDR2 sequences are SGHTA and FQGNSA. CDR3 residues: CASSFGPSGRESTGELFF. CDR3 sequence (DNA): TGTGCCAGCAGCTTTGGGCCTAGCGGGAGGGAAAGCACCGGGGAGCTGTTTTTT.

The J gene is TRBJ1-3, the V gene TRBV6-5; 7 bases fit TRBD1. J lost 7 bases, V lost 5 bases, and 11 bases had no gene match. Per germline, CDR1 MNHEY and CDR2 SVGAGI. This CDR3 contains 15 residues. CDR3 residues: CASSPAQGVSNTIYF. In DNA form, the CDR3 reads TGTGCCAGCAGTCCCGCCCAGGGGGTCAGTAACACCATATATTTT.

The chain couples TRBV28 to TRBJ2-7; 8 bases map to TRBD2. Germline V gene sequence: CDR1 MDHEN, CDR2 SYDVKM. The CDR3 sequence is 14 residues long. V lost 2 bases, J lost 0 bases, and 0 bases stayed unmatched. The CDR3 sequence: CASSLAGGSYEQYF. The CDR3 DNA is TGTGCCAGCAGTTTAGCGGGAGGCTCCTACGAGCAGTACTTC.

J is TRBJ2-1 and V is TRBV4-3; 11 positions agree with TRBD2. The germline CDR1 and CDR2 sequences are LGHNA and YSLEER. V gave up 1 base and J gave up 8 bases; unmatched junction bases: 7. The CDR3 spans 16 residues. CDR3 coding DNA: TGCGCCAGCAGCCAAGTACTAGCGGGAGAGTATGATGAGCAGTTCTTC. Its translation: CASSQVLAGEYDEQFF.

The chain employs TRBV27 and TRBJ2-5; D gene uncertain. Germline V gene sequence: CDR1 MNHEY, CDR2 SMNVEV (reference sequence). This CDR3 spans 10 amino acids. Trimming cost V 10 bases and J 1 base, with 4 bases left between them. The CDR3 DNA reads TGTGCCACCGGCCAAGAGACCCAGTACTTC. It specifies CATGQETQYF.

The CDR3 loop reads CASSPPRVPGNTIYF. CDR3 DNA: TGTGCCAGCAGCCCCCCCAGGGTCCCCGGAAACACCATATATTTT. The chain combines TRBV7-8 with TRBJ1-3; D is perhaps TRBD1 (5 bases). V was trimmed by 5 bases and J by 4 bases, leaving 15 bases between them. This CDR3 spans 15 amino acids. Germline V lookup: CDR1 SGHVS, CDR2 FQNEAQ. Using reference TRBV7-8 and TRBJ1-3 for the parts outside the CDR3, the full variable domain is GAGVSQSPRYKVAKRGQDVALRCDPISGHVSLFWYQQALGQGPEFLTYFQNEAQLDKSGLPSDRFFAERPEGSVSTLKIQRTQQEDSAVYLCASSPPRVPGNTIYFGEGSWLTVV.

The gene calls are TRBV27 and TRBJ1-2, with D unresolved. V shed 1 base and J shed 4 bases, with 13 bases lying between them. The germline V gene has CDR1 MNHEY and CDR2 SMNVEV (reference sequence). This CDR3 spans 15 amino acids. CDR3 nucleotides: TGTGCCAGCAGTTTATTTGCGGGGTTTGGCTATGGCTACACCTTC. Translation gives CASSLFAGFGYGYTF.

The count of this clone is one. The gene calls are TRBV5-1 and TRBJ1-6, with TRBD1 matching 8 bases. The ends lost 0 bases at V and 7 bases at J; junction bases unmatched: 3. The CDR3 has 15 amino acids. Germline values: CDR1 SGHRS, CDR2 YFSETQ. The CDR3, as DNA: TGCGCCAGCAGCTTGGGCAGGGGGCTCAATTCACCCCTCCACTTT. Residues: CASSLGRGLNSPLHF.

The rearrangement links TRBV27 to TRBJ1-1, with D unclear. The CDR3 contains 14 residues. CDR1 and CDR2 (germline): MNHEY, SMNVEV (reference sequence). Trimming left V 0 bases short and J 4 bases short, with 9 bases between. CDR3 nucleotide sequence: TGTGCCAGCAGTTTATCGAGATGGAGCACTGAAGCTTTCTTT. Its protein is CASSLSRWSTEAFF.

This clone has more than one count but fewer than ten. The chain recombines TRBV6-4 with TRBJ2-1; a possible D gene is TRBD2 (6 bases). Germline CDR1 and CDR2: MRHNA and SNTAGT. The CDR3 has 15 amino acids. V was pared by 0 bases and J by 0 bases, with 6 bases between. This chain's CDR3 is CASSDSAGSYNEQFF. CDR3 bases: TGTGCCAGCAGTGACTCAGCGGGCTCCTACAATGAGCAGTTCTTC.

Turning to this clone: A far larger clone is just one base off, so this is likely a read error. Here the CDR3 DNA reads TGTGCCAGCAGCCAAGGGTTTGCTAGCGAACCGAACTCCGGGGAGCTGTTTTTT. As protein: CASSQGFASEPNSGELFF. The chain recombines TRBV4-2 with TRBJ2-2; a weak D match, TRBD2 (6 bases). Germline V gives CDR1 LGHNA, CDR2 YNFKEQ. The CDR3 is made up of 18 amino acids.

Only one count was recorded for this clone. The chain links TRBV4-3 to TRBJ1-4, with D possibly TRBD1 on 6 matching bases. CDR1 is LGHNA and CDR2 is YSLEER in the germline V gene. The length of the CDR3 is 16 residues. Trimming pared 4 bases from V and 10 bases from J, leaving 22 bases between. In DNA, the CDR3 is TGCGCCAGCAGCCGAGAACAGGGAATCGGAAGGGGAAAACTGTTTTTT. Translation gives CASSREQGIGRGKLFF.

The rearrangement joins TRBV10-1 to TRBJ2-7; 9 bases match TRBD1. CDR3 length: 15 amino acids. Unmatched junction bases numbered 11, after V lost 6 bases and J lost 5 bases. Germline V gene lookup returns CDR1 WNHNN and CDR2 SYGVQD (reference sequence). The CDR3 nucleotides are TGCGCCAGCAGCCCAACCGGGACAGGGATCCACGAGCAGTACTTC. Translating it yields CASSPTGTGIHEQYF.

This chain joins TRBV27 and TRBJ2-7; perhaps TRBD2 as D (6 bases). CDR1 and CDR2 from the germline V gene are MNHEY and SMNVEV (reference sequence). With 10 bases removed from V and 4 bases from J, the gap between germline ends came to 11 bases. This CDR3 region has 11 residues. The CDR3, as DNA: TGTGCCACCGCGGGACTTTACGAGCAGTACTTC. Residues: CATAGLYEQYF.

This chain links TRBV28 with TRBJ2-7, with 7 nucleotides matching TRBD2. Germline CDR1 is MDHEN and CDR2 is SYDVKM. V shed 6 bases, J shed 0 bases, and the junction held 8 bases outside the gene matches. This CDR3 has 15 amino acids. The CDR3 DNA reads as TGTGCCAGCAGACCTCAGGGCGGGAGCTCCTACGAGCAGTACTTC. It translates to CASRPQGGSSYEQYF.

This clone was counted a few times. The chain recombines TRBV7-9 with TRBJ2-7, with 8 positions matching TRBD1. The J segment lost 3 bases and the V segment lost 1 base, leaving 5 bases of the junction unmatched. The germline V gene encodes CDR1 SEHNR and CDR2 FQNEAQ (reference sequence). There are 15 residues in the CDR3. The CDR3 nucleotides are TGTGCCAGCAGCTTAGGGCAGGGGGCCTTCTACGAGCAGTACTTC. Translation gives CASSLGQGAFYEQYF.

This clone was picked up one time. The CDR3 nucleotides read TGTGCCAGCAGTTTATCCGGAGATACGCAGTATTTT. As protein: CASSLSGDTQYF. The chain couples TRBV27 to TRBJ2-3, with D hard to call. V was cut by 0 bases and J by 5 bases, with 3 bases left in between. Germline assignment: CDR1 MNHEY and CDR2 SMNVEV (reference sequence). The CDR3 covers 12 residues.

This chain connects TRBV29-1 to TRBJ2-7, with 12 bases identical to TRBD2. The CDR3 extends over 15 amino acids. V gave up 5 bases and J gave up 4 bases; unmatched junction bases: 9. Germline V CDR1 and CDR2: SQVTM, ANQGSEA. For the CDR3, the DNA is TGCAGCGTTACCGGGGGACTAGCGGGCATTTACGAGCAGTACTTC. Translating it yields CSVTGGLAGIYEQYF.

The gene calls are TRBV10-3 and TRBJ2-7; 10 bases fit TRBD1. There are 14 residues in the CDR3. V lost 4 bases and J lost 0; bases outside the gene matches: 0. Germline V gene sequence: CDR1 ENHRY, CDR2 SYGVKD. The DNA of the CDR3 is TGTGCCATCAGTGGGACAGGGGGCTCCTACGAGCAGTACTTC. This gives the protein CAISGTGGSYEQYF.

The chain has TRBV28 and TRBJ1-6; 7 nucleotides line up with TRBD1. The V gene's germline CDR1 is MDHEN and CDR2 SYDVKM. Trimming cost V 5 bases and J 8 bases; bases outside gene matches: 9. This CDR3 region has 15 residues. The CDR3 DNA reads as TGTGCCAGCAGTCCAGACAGGGCCTTTTATTCACCCCTCCACTTT. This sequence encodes CASSPDRAFYSPLHF. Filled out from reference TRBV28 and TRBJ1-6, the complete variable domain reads DVKVTQSSRYLVKRTGEKVFLECVQDMDHENMFWYRQDPGLGLRLIYFSYDVKMKEKGDIPEGYSVSREKKERFSLILESASTNQTSMYLCASSPDRAFYSPLHFGNGTRLTVT.

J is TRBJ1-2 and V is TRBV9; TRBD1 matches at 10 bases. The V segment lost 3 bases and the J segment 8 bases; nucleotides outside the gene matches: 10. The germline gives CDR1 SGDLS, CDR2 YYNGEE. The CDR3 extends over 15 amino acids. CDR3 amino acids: CASSAGTGALWGYTF. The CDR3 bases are TGTGCCAGCAGCGCTGGGACAGGGGCTCTTTGGGGCTACACCTTC.

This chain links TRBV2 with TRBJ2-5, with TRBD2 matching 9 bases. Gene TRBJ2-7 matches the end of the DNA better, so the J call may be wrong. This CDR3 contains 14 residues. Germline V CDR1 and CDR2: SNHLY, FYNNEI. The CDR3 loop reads CASSGAGGSYEQYF. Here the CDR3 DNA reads TGTGCCAGCAGTGGAGCGGGGGGATCCTACGAGCAGTACTTC.

The chain's CDR3 is CATSYPRGSSSYEQYF. The CDR3 nucleotides are TGTGCCACCTCTTACCCACGGGGGTCGAGCTCCTACGAGCAGTACTTC. The chain links TRBV15 to TRBJ2-5; D may be TRBD2 (6 bases). The DNA end favors TRBJ2-7, so the J call may be wrong. The CDR3 runs 16 residues. In germline, CDR1 is LNHNV, CDR2 YYDKDF (reference sequence).

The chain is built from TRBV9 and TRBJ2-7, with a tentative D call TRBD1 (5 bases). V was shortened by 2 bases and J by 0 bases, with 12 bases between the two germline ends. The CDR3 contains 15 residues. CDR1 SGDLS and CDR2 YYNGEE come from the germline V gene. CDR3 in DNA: TGTGCCAGCAGCGTCGGTCCAGGGCCCTCCTACGAGCAGTACTTC. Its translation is CASSVGPGPSYEQYF.

The CDR3 here is CASSRPDRGDIQYF. The CDR3 nucleotides read TGTGCCAGCAGTCGCCCGGACAGGGGGGACATTCAGTACTTC. The chain couples TRBV28 to TRBJ2-4; TRBD1 aligns across 10 bases. V gave up 5 bases and J gave up 8 bases; unmatched junction bases: 6. Germline assignment: CDR1 MDHEN and CDR2 SYDVKM. The CDR3 spans 14 residues.